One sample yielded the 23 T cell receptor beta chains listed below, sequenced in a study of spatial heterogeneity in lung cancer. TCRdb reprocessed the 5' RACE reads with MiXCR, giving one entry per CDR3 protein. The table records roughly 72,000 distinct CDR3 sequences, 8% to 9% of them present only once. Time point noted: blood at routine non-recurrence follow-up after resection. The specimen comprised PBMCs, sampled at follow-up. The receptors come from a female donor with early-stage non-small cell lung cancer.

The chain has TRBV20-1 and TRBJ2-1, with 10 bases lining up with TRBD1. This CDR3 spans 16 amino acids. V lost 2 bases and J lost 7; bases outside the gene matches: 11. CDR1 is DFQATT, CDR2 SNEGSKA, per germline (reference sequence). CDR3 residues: CSARFRPGQGMNEQFF. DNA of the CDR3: TGCAGTGCTAGATTCCGTCCGGGACAGGGGATGAATGAGCAGTTCTTC.

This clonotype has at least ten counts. CDR3 DNA: TGTGCCAGCAGTCCCAGCTATAGCAATCAGCCCCAGCATTTT. It codes for CASSPSYSNQPQHF. The chain carries TRBV2 and TRBJ1-5; D remains unclear. The CDR3 contains 14 residues. Germline assignment: CDR1 SNHLY and CDR2 FYNNEI. Trimming took off 5 bases at V and 0 bases at J, with 8 bases between the two ends.

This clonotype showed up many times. CDR3 bases: TGTGCCAGCAGGCCCGAAGGGGATACGCAGTATTTT. It yields the protein CASRPEGDTQYF. The chain recombines TRBV4-2 with TRBJ2-3; D unresolved. CDR3 length: 12 amino acids. Deletions cut 6 bases from V and 6 bases from J, with 10 bases between. Germline V lookup: CDR1 LGHNA, CDR2 YNFKEQ.

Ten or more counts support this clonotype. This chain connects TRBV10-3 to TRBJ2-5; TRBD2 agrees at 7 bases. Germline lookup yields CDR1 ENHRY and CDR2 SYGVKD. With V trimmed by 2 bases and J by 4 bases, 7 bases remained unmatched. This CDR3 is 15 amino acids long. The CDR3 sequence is CAISEDQAGRETQYF. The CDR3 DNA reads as TGTGCCATCAGTGAGGATCAAGCGGGAAGAGAGACCCAGTACTTC.

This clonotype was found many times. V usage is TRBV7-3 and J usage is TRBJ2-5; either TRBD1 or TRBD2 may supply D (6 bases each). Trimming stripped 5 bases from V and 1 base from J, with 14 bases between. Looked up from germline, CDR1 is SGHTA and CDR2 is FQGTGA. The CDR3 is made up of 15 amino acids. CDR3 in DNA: TGTGCCAGCAGCCCCCACCCGGGGGCCCAAGAGACCCAGTACTTC. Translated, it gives CASSPHPGAQETQYF. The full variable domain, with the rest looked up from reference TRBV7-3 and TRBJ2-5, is GAGVSQTPSNKVTEKGKYVELRCDPISGHTALYWYRQSLGQGPEFLIYFQGTGAADDSGLPNDRFFAVRPEGSVSTLKIQRTERGDSAVYLCASSPHPGAQETQYFGPGTRLLVL.

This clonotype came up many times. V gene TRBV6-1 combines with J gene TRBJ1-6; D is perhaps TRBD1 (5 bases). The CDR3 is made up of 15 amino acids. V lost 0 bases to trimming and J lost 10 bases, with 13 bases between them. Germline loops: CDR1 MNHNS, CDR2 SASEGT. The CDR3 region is CASSEAVGESSPLHF. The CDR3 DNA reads TGTGCCAGCAGTGAAGCTGTAGGGGAGAGCTCACCCCTCCACTTT.

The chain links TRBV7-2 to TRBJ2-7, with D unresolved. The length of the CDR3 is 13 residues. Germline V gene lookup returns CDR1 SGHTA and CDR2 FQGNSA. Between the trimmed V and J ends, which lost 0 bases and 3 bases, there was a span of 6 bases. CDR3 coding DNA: TGTGCCAGCAGCTTAGCTTTTAACTACGAGCAGTACTTC. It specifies CASSLAFNYEQYF.

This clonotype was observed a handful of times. CDR3 in DNA: TGTGCCAGCCGAAACGGATCCGCTGGAAACACCATATATTTT. It translates to CASRNGSAGNTIYF. This chain joins TRBV7-9 and TRBJ1-3; D ambiguous. The CDR3 contains 14 residues. The V gene's germline CDR1 is SEHNR and CDR2 FQNEAQ (reference sequence). V was clipped by 8 bases and J by 2 bases, with 13 bases between them. Looking up the rest from reference TRBV7-9 and TRBJ1-3 gives the full variable domain: DTGVSQNPRHKITKRGQNVTFRCDPISEHNRLYWYRQTLGQGPEFLTYFQNEAQLEKSRLLSDRFSAERPKGSFSTLEIQRTEQGDSAMYLCASRNGSAGNTIYFGEGSWLTVV.

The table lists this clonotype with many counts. This CDR3 reads CASSVGGGTGSYEQYF. Here the CDR3 DNA reads TGTGCCAGCAGCGTAGGAGGGGGGACTGGCTCCTACGAGCAGTACTTC. The chain carries TRBV9 and TRBJ2-7; D might be TRBD1 or TRBD2, each matching 6 bases. Germline V gene sequence: CDR1 SGDLS, CDR2 YYNGEE. The CDR3 is 16 residues long. Deletions cut 0 bases from V and 0 bases from J, with 13 bases between.

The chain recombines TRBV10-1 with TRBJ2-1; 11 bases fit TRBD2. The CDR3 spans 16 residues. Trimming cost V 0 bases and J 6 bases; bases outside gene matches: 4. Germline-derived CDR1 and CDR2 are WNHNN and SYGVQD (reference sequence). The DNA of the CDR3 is TGCGCCAGCAGTGAGTCGTTCCTAGCGGGAGGCAATGAGCAGTTCTTC. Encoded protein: CASSESFLAGGNEQFF.

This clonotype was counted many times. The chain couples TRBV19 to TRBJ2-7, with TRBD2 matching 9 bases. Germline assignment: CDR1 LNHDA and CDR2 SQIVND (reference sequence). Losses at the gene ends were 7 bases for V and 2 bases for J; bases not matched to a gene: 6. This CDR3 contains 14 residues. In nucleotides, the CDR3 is TGTGCCAGTAAAGGCGGGAGGGCCCCCTACGAGCAGTACTTC. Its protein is CASKGGRAPYEQYF.

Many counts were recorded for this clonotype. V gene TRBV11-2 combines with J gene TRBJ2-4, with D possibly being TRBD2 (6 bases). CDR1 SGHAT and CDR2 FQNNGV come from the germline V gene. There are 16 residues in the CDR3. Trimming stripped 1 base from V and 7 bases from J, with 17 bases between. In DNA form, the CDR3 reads TGTGCCAGCAGCTTAGCCGGGGGAATCCCAAACAACATTCAGTACTTC. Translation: CASSLAGGIPNNIQYF.

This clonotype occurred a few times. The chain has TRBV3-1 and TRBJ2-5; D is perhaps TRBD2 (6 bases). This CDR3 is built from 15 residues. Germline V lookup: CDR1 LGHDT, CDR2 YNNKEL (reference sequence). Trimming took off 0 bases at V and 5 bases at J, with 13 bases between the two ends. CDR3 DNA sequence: TGTGCCAGCAGCCAAGAGGACTACCCGACCGAGACCCAGTACTTC. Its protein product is CASSQEDYPTETQYF.

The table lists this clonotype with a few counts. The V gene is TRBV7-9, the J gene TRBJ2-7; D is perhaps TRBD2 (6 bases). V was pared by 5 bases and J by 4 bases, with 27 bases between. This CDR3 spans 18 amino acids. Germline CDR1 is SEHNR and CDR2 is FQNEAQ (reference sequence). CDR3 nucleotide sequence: TGTGCCAGCAGCCCACGTCCCGCAGCCGGGACTCAAAAGTACGAGCAGTACTTC. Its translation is CASSPRPAAGTQKYEQYF.

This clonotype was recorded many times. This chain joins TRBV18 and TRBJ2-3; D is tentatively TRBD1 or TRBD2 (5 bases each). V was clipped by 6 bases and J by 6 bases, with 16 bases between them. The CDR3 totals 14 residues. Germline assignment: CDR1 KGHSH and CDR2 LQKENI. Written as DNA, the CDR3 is TGTGCCAGCTCGGCCGGGACGACGGGGGATACGCAGTATTTT. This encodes CASSAGTTGDTQYF.

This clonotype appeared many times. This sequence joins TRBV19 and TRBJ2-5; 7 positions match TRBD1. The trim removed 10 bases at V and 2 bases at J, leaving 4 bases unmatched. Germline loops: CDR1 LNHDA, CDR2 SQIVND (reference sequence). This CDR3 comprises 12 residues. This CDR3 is CATGTVQETQYF. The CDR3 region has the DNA TGTGCCACCGGGACAGTACAAGAGACCCAGTACTTC.

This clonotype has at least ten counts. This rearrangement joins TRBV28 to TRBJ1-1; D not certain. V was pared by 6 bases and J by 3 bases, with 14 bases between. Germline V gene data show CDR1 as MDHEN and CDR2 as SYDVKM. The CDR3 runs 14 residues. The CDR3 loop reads CASSFSKPDTEAFF. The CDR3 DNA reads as TGTGCCAGCAGCTTCTCGAAGCCGGACACTGAAGCTTTCTTT.

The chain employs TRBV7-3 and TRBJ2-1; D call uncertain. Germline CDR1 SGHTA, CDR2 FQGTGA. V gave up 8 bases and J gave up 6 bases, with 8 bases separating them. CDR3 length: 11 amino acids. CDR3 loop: CASGPGNEQFF. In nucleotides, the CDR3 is TGTGCCAGCGGACCAGGCAATGAGCAGTTCTTC. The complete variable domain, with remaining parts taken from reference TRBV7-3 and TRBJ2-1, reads GAGVSQTPSNKVTEKGKYVELRCDPISGHTALYWYRQSLGQGPEFLIYFQGTGAADDSGLPNDRFFAVRPEGSVSTLKIQRTERGDSAVYLCASGPGNEQFFGPGTRLTVL.

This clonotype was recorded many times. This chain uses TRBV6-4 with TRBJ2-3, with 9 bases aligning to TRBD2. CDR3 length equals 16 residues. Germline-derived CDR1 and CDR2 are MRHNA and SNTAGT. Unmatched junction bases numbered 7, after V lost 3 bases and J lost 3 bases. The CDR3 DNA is TGTGCCAGCAGTGAGGGCCGCGGGAGGGAGACAGATACGCAGTATTTT. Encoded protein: CASSEGRGRETDTQYF.

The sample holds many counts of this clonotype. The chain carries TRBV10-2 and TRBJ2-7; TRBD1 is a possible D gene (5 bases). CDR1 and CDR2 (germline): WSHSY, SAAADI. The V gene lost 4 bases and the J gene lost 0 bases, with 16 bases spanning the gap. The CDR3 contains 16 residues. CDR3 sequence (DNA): TGCGCCAGCAGTGGGGGATGGGGCACAGGCTCCTACGAGCAGTACTTC. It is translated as CASSGGWGTGSYEQYF.

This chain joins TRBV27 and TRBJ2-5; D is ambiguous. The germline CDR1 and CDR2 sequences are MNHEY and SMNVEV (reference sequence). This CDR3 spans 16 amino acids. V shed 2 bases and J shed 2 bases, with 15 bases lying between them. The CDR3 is CASSLPYLAGQETQYF. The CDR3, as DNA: TGTGCCAGCAGTTTACCGTATCTGGCCGGGCAAGAGACCCAGTACTTC.

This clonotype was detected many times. The CDR3 protein is CASSPDSPTDTQYF. For the CDR3, the DNA is TGCGCCAGCAGCCCGGACAGCCCCACAGATACGCAGTATTTT. This rearrangement joins TRBV5-1 to TRBJ2-3, with a weak D call TRBD1 (6 bases). The V end was cut by 4 bases, the J end by 2 bases, with 11 bases between. The CDR3 totals 14 residues. CDR1 SGHRS and CDR2 YFSETQ come from the germline V gene.

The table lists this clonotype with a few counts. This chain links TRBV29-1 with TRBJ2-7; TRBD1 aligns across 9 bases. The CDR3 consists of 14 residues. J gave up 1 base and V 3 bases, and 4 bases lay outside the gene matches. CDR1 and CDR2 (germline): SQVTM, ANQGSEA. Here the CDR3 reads CSVDTGTGSYEQYF. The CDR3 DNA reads TGCAGCGTTGACACCGGGACAGGGTCCTACGAGCAGTACTTC.